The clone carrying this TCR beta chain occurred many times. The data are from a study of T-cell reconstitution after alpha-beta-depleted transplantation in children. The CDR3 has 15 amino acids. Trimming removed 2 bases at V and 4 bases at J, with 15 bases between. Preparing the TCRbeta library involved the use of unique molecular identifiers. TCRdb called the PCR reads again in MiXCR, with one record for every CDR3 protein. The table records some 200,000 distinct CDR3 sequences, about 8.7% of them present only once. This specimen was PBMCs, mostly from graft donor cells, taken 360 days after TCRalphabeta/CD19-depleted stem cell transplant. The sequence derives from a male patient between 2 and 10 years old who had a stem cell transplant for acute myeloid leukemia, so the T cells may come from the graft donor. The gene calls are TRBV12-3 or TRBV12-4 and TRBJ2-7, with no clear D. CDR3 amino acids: CASSLRLRRAYEQYF. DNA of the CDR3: TGTGCCAGCAGTTTACGACTGCGAAGGGCTTACGAGCAGTACTTC.